This TCR beta chain comes out of a study of OX40 agonist ivuxolimab in advanced cancers. About the research overall: Of mixed ages from about 23 to 79 and averaging around 60 years, the group was about 86% male.

Comments on this clone: Its antigen is still unknown.

Assay used: immunoSEQ multiplex PCR; TCRdb lists only in-frame clones, some missing. The repertoire includes 75,000 to 100,000 clones, 70% to 90% of them detected once, and 0.45% to 0.55% sits in the top ten. V lost 5 bases, J lost 6 bases, and 16 bases lay in between. This CDR3 has 15 amino acids. Germline CDR1 MNHNS, CDR2 SASEGT. Study results and limitations: More expanded clones were seen, on average, in CD8+ T cells than in CD4+. Patients who responded partially at 0.1-3.0 mg/kg showed clonal expansion ranking among the lowest. Clonal expansion from baseline to week 6 occurred in both CD4+ and CD8+ T cells.

This clonotype originated in an adult with an advanced solid tumor such as melanoma, head and neck, liver or kidney cancer. Sample: CD4+ or CD8+ T cells sorted from blood, taken in a trial of the OX40 agonist ivuxolimab. J is TRBJ1-4 and V is TRBV6-1; weak D call: TRBD1 (6 bases). The CDR3 DNA is TGTGCCAGCAGTCCGACACTCAAGGGGGATGAAAAACTGTTTTTT. Residues: CASSPTLKGDEKLFF.